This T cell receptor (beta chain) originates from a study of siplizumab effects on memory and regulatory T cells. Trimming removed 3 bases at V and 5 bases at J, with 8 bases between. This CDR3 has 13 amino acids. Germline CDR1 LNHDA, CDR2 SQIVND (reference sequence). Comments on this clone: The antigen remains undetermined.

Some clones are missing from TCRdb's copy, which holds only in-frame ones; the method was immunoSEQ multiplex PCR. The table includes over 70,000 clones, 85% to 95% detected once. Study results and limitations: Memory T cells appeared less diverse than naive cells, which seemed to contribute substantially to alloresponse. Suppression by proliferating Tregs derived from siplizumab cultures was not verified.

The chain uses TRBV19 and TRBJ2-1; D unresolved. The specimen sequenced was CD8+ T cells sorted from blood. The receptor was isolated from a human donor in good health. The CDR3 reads CASSMSSDNEQFF. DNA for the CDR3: TGTGCCAGTAGTATGAGTTCAGACAATGAGCAGTTCTTC.